One T cell receptor (beta chain) is described in this entry. Its cognate antigen is unknown. Described treatment: roughly 10-day PBMC culture with coronavirus spike peptide pools or control peptides (ViraFEST assay). Under the ViraFEST approach, antigen-specific T cells were expanded with peptide pools and TCRs subsequently sequenced. This record comes from a study of vaccination and CD4 T cells after COVID-19. Study as a whole: Cells received overlapping spike peptides from SARS-CoV-2, HCoV-NL63, HCoV-OC43 and HCoV-229E as stimulation. Whole-study findings and limits: Spike mono-reactivity held for 304 of 307 vaccine-specific clones in convalescent patients.

The Oncomine TCR Beta short-read assay sequenced DNA from cultured CD4+ T cells. Investigators isolated genomic DNA from cultured CD4+ T cells. In TCRdb, the PCR reads were re-called with MiXCR into one record per CDR3 protein. The data show about 20,000 distinct CDR3 sequences, roughly 29% seen once. The CDR3 consists of 18 residues. The V gene's germline CDR1 is SGHNT and CDR2 YENEEA. The V and J ends lost 4 bases and 4 bases respectively, with 20 bases between them. V and J are TRBV11-3 and TRBJ1-6; D is perhaps TRBD1 (6 bases). The source is a human donor with COVID-19. Sequencing used cultured CD4+ T cells from blood. In DNA form, the CDR3 reads TGTGCCAGCAGCTCGCCGTGGGGACAAAAATTATATAATTCACCCCTCCACTTT. Translating it yields CASSSPWGQKLYNSPLHF.